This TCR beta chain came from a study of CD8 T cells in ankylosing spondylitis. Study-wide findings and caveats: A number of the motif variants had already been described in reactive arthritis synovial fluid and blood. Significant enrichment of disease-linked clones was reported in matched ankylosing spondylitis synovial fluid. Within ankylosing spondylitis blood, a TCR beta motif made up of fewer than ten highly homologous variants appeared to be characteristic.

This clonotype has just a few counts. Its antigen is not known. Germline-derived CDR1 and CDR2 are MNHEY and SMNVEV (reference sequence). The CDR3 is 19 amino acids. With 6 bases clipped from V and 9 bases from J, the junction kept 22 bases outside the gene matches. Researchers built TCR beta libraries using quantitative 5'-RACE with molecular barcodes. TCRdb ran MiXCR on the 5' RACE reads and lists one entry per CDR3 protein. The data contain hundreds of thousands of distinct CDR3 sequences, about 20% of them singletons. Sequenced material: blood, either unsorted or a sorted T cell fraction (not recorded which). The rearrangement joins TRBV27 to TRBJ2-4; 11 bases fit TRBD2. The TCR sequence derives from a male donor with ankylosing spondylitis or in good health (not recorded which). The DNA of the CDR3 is TGTGCCAGCAGCAAAACCCGTGATTGGGTAGCGGGAGGGCCAAGCATTCAGTACTTC. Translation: CASSKTRDWVAGGPSIQYF.